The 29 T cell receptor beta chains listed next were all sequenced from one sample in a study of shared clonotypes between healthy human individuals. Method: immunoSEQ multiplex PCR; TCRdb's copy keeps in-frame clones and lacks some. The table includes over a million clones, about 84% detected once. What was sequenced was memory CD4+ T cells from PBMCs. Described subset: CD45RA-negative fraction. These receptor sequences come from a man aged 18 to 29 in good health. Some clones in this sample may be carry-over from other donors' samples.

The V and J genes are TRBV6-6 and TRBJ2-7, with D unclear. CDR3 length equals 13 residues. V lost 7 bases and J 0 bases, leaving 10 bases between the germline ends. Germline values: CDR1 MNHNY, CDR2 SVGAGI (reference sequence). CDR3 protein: CASTRAGSYEQYF. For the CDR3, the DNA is TGTGCCAGCACAAGGGCAGGCTCCTACGAGCAGTACTTC.

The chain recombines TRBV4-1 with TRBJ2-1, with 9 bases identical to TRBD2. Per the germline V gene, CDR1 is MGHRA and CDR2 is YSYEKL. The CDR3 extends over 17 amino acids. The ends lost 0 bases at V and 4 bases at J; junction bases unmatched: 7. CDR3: CASSQDPGTSRYNEQFF. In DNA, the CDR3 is TGCGCCAGCAGCCAAGACCCTGGGACTAGCAGATACAATGAGCAGTTCTTC.

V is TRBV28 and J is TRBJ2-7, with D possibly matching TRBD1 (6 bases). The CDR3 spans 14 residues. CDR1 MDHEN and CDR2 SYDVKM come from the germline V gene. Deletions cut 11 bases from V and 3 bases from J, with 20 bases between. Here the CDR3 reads CASLGANRDYEQYF. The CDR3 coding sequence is TGTGCCTCTCTGGGGGCAAATAGGGACTACGAGCAGTACTTC.

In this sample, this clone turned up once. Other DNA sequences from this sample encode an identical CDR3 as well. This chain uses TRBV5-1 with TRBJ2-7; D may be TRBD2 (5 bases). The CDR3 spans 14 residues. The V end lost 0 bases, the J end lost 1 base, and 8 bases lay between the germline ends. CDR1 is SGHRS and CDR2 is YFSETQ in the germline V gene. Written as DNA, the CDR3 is TGCGCCAGCAGCTTGGGAGGGTCTTCCTACGAGCAGTACTTC. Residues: CASSLGGSSYEQYF.

The CDR3 DNA sequence: TGTGCCAGCAGTTACAGCGATGAGCAGTTCTTC. Translation: CASSYSDEQFF. V gene TRBV6-6 combines with J gene TRBJ2-1; D remains ambiguous. Germline loops: CDR1 MNHNY, CDR2 SVGAGI (reference sequence). This CDR3 is built from 11 residues. Between the trimmed V and J ends, which lost 2 bases and 8 bases, there was a span of 4 bases.

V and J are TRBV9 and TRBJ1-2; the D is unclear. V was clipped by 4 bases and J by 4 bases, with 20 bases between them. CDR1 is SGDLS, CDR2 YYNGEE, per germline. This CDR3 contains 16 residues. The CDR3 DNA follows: TGTGCCAGCAGCCCCCGCCATACGAGAGCGACCTATGGCTACACCTTC. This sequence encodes CASSPRHTRATYGYTF.

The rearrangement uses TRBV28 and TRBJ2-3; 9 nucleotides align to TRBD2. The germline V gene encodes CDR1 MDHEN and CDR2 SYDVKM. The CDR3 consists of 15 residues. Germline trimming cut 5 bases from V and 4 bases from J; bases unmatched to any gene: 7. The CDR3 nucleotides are TGTGCCAGCAGTATAGCGGGAGCGGGGGCAGATACGCAGTATTTT. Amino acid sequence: CASSIAGAGADTQYF.

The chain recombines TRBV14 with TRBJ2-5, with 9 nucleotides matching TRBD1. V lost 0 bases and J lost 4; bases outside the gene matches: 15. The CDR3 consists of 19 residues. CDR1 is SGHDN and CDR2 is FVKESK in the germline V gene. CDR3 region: CASSQDPRRRQGVLETQYF. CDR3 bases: TGTGCCAGCAGCCAAGATCCCAGACGACGACAGGGGGTTCTAGAGACCCAGTACTTC.

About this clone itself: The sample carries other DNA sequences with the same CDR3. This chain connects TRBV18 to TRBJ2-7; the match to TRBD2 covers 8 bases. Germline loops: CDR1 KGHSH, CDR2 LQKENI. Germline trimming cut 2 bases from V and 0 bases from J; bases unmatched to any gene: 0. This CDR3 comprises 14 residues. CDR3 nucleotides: TGTGCCAGCTCACCAGGGACTAGCTCCTACGAGCAGTACTTC. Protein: CASSPGTSSYEQYF. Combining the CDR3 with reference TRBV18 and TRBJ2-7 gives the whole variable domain NAGVMQNPRHLVRRRGQEARLRCSPMKGHSHVYWYRQLPEEGLKFMVYLQKENIIDESGMPKERFSAEFPKEGPSILRIQQVVRGDSAAYFCASSPGTSSYEQYFGPGTRLTVT.

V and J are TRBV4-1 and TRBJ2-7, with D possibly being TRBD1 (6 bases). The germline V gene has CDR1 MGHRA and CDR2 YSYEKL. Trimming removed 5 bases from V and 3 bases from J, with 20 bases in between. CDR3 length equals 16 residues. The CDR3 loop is CASSARGTYGLYEQYF. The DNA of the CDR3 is TGCGCCAGCAGCGCCAGGGGCACCTACGGTCTCTACGAGCAGTACTTC.

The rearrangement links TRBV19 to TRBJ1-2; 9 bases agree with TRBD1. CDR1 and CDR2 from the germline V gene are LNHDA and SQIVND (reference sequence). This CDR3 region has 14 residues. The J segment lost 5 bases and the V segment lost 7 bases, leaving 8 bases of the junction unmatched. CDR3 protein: CASTHTGTGYGYTF. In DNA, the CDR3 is TGTGCCAGTACCCATACCGGGACAGGGTATGGCTACACCTTC.

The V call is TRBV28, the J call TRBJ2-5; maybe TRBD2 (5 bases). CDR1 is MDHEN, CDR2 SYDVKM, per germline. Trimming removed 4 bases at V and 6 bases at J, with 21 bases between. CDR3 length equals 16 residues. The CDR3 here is CASSSAGVEGHQTQYF. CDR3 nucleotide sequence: TGTGCCAGCAGTTCCGCCGGTGTTGAGGGCCACCAGACCCAGTACTTC.

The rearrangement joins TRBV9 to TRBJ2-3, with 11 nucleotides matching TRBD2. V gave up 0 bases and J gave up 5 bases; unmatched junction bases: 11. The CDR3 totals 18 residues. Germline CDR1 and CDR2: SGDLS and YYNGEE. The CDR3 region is CASSVGRIAGGPGDTQYF. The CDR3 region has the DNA TGTGCCAGCAGCGTAGGGAGGATAGCGGGAGGGCCCGGAGATACGCAGTATTTT. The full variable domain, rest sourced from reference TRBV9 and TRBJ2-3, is DSGVTQTPKHLITATGQRVTLRCSPRSGDLSVYWYQQSLDQGLQFLIQYYNGEERAKGNILERFSAQQFPDLHSELNLSSLELGDSALYFCASSVGRIAGGPGDTQYFGPGTRLTVL.

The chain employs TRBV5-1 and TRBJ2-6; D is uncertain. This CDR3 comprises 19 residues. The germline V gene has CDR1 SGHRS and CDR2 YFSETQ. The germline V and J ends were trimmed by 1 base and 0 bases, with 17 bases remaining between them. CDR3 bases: TGCGCCAGCAGCTTGTCGGGCGCCAGTCCTCTCTCTGGGGCCAACGTCCTGACTTTC. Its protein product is CASSLSGASPLSGANVLTF.

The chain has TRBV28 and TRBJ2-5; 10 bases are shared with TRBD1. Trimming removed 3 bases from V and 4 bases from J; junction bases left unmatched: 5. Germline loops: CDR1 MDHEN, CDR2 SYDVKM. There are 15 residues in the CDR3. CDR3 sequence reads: CASSFLTGGPETQYF. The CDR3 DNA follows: TGTGCCAGCAGTTTCCTGACAGGGGGCCCAGAGACCCAGTACTTC.

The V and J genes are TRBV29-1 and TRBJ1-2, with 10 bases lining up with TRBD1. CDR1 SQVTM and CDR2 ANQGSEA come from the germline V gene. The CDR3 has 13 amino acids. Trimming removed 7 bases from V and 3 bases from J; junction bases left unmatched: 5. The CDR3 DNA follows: TGCAGCGCTATGACAGGGGGCGACTATGGCTACACCTTC. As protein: CSAMTGGDYGYTF. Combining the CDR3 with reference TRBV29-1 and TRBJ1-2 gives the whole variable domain SAVISQKPSRDICQRGTSLTIQCQVDSQVTMMFWYRQQPGQSLTLIATANQGSEATYESGFVIDKFPISRPNLTFSTLTVSNMSPEDSSIYLCSAMTGGDYGYTFGSGTRLTVV.

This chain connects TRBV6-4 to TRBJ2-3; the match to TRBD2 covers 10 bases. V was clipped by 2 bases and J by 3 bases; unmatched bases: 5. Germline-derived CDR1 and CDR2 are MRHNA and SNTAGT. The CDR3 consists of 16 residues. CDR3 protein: CASSDTQAGGTDTQYF. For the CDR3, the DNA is TGTGCCAGCAGTGACACCCAAGCGGGAGGGACAGATACGCAGTATTTT.

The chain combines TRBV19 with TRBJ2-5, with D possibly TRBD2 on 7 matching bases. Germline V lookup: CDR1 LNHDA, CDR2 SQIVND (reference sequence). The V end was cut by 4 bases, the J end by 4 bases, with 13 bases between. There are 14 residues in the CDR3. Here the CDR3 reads CASSRGGVGETQYF. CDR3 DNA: TGTGCCAGTAGTAGAGGGGGGGTCGGAGAGACCCAGTACTTC.

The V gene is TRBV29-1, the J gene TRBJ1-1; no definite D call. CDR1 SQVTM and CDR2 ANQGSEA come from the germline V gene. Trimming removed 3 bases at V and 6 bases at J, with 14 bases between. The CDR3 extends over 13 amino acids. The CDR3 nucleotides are TGCAGCGTTGACGCTTTCCCCCTGCCTGAAGCTTTCTTT. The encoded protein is CSVDAFPLPEAFF.

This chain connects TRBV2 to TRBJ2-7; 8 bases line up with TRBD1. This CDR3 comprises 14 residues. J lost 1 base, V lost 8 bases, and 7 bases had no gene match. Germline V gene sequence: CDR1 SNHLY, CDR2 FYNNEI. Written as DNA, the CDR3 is TGTGCCAGCCCAGGGGGCTGGCCATCCTACGAGCAGTACTTC. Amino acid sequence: CASPGGWPSYEQYF.

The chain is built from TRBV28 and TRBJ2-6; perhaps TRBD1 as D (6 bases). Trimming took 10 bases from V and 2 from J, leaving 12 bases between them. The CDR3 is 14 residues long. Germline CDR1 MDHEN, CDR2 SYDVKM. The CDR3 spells CAITTGPGANVLTF. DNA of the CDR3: TGTGCCATCACCACAGGGCCTGGGGCCAACGTCCTGACTTTC.

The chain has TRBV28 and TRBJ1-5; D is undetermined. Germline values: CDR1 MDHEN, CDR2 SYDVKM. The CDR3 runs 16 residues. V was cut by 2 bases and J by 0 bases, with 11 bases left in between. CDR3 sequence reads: CASSLGWVDSNQPQHF. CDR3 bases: TGTGCCAGCAGTTTAGGCTGGGTGGATAGCAATCAGCCCCAGCATTTT.

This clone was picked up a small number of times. CDR3 amino acids: CASSFRPYDNEQFF. Here the CDR3 DNA reads TGCGCCAGCAGCTTCCGCCCCTATGACAATGAGCAGTTCTTC. The chain couples TRBV5-1 to TRBJ2-1; D call uncertain. Germline-derived CDR1 and CDR2 are SGHRS and YFSETQ. The CDR3 covers 14 residues. V dropped 2 bases and J dropped 5 bases, with 11 bases sitting between them.

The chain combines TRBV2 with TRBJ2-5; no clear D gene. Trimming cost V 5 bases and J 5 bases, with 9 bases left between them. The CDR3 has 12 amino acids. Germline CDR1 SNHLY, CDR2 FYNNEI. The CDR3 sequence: CASSIRAETQYF. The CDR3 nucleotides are TGTGCCAGCAGTATTCGTGCCGAGACCCAGTACTTC.

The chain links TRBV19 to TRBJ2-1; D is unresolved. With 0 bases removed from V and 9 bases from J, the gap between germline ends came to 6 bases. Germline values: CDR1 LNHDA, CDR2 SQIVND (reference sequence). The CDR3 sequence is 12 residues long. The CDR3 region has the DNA TGTGCCAGTAGTATAGAAAGACGTGAGCAGTTCTTC. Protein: CASSIERREQFF.

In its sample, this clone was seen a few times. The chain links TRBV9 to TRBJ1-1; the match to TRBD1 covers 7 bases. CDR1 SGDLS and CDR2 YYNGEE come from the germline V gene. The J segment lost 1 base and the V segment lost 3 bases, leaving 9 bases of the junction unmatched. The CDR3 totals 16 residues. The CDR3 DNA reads TGTGCCAGCAGCGAGGGGACAGCCTTTAGGAACACTGAAGCTTTCTTT. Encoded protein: CASSEGTAFRNTEAFF.

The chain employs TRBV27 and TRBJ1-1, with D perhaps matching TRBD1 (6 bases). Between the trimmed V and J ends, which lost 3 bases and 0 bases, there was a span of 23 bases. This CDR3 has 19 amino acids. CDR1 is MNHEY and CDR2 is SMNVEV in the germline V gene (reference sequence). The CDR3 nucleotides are TGTGCCAGCAGTTTTCCCCTAGTAGGGGGGAGGGGACTGAACACTGAAGCTTTCTTT. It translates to CASSFPLVGGRGLNTEAFF.

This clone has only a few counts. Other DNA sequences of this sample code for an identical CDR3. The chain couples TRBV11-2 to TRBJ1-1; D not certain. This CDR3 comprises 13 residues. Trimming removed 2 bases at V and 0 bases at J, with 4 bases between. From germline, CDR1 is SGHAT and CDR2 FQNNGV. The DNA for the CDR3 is TGTGCCAGCAGCTTATCCCTGAACACTGAAGCTTTCTTT. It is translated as CASSLSLNTEAFF.

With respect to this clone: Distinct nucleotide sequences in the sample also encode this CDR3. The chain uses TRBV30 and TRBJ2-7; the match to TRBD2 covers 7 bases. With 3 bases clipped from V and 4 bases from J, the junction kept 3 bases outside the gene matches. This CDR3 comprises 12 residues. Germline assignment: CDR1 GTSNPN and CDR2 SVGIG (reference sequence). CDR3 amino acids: CAWRTGGYEQYF. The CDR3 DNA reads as TGTGCCTGGAGGACCGGGGGGTACGAGCAGTACTTC.